Sequencing of this T cell receptor (beta chain) was carried out in a study of T-cell memory formation after mild COVID-19. TCRdb ran MiXCR on the 5' RACE reads and lists one entry per CDR3 protein. The profile shows 30,000 to 35,000 distinct CDR3 sequences, around 21% of them singletons. This clonotype was recorded at least ten times. CDR1 is LGHDT and CDR2 is YNNKEL in the germline V gene (reference sequence). After removal of 6 bases from V and 3 bases from J, the junction contained 8 bases not matched to a gene. The CDR3 consists of 14 residues. The sequence came from an adult who had mild COVID-19 (a few samples of this study predate the infection). Cell type and time point are not known. Sequencing was performed on PBMCs or a T cell subset sorted from them (not recorded which). The chain recombines TRBV3-1 with TRBJ2-7; 7 bases agree with TRBD1. CDR3 protein: CASSLTTGIYEQYF. The DNA for the CDR3 is TGTGCCAGCAGTCTCACGACAGGGATCTACGAGCAGTACTTC.